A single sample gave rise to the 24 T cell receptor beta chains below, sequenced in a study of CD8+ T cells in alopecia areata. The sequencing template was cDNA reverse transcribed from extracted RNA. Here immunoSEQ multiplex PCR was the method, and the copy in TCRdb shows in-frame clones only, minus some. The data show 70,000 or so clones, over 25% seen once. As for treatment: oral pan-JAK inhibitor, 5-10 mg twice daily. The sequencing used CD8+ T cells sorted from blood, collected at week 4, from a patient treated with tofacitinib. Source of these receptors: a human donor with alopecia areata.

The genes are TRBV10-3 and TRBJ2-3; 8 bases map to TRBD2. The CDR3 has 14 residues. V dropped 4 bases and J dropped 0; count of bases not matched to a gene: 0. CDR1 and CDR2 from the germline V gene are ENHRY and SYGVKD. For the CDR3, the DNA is TGTGCCATCAGTGCTAGCGGGAGCACAGATACGCAGTATTTT. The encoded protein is CAISASGSTDTQYF.

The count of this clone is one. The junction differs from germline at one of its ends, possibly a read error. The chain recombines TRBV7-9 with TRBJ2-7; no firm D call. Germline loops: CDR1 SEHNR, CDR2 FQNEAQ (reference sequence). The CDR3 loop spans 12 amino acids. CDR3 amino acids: CASSLAQDDQYF. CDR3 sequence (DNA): TGTGCCAGCAGCTTAGCGCAGGACGACCAGTACTTC. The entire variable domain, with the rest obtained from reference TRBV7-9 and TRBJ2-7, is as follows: DTGVSQNPRHKITKRGQNVTFRCDPISEHNRLYWYRQTLGQGPEFLTYFQNEAQLEKSRLLSDRFSAERPKGSFSTLEIQRTEQGDSAMYLCASSLAQDDQYFGPGTRLTVT.

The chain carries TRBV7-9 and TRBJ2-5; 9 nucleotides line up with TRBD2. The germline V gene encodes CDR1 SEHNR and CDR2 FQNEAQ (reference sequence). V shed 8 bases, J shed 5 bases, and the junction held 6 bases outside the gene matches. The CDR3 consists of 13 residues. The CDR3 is CASRTGLAETQYF. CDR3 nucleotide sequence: TGTGCCAGCCGGACTGGACTAGCGGAGACCCAGTACTTC. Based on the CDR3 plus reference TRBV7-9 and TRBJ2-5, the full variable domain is DTGVSQNPRHKITKRGQNVTFRCDPISEHNRLYWYRQTLGQGPEFLTYFQNEAQLEKSRLLSDRFSAERPKGSFSTLEIQRTEQGDSAMYLCASRTGLAETQYFGPGTRLLVL.

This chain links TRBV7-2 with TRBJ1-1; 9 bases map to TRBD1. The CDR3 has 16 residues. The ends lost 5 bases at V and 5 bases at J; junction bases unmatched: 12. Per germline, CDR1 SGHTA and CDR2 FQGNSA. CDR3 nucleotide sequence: TGTGCCAGCAGCCTGGGGGACAGGGCTCCTCTGACTGAAGCTTTCTTT. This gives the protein CASSLGDRAPLTEAFF.

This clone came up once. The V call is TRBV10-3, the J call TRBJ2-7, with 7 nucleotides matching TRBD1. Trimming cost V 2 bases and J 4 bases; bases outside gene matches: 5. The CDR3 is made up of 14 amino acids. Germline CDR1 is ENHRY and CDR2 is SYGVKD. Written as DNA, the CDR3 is TGTGCCATCAGTGAGGAGCTACAGGGGTACGAGCAGTACTTC. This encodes CAISEELQGYEQYF.

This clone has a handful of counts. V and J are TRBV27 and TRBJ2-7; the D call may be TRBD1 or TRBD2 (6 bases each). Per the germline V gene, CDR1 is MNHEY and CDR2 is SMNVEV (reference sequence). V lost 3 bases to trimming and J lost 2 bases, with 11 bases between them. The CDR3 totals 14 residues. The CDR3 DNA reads TGTGCCAGCAGTTTCGCGGGACAACCCTACGAGCAGTACTTC. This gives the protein CASSFAGQPYEQYF.

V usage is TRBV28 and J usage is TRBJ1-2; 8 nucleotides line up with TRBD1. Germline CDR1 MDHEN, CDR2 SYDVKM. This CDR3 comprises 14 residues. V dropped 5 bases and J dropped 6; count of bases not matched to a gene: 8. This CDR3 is CASSRADRADGYTF. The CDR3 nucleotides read TGTGCCAGCAGTCGAGCGGACAGGGCCGATGGCTACACCTTC.

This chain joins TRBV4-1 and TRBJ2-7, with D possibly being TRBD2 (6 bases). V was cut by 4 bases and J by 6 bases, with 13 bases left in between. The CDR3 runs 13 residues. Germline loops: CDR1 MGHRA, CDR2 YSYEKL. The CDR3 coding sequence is TGCGCCAGCAGCCTGGCCGGGAGCGGCGAGCAGTACTTC. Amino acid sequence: CASSLAGSGEQYF.

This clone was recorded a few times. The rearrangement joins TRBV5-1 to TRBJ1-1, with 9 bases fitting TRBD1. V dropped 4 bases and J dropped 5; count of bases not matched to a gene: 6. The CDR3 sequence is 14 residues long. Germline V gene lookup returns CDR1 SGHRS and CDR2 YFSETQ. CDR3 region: CASSTWDRDTEAFF. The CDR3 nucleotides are TGCGCCAGCAGCACCTGGGACAGGGATACTGAAGCTTTCTTT.

CDR3 sequence (DNA): TGCAGCGTTGGTGGGACAGGGGATTCGCACACCGGGGAGCTGTTTTTT. It translates to CSVGGTGDSHTGELFF. V gene TRBV29-1 combines with J gene TRBJ2-2; 10 nucleotides line up with TRBD1. The CDR3 has 16 residues. Germline V gene lookup returns CDR1 SQVTM and CDR2 ANQGSEA. The V and J ends lost 4 bases and 3 bases, in that order; junction bases with no gene match: 8.

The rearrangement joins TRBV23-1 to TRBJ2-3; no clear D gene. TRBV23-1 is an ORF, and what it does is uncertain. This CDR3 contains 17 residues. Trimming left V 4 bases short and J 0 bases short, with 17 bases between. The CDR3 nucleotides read TGCGCCAGCAGTCGAACCCGCCGGAACCCTAGCACAGATACGCAGTATTTT. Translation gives CASSRTRRNPSTDTQYF.

The CDR3 DNA follows: TGTGCCAGTAGTATCGGCCCCGCCCAGCCCTACGAGCAGTACTTC. Its protein product is CASSIGPAQPYEQYF. The chain carries TRBV19 and TRBJ2-7; D uncertain. V was clipped by 3 bases and J by 2 bases, with 14 bases between them. The germline V gene encodes CDR1 LNHDA and CDR2 SQIVND (reference sequence). This CDR3 comprises 15 residues.

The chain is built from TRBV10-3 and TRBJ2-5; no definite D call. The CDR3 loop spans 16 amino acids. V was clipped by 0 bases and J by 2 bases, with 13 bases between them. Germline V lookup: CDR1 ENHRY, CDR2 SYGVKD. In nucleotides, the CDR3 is TGTGCCATCAGTGAGTCTGAGTTTTTGGTACAAGAGACCCAGTACTTC. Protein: CAISESEFLVQETQYF.

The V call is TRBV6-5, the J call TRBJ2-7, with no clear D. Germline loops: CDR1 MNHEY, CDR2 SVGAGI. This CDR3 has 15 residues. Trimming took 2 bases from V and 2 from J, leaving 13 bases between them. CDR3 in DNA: TGTGCCAGCAGTTACCGCCCTGAAGCGACCTACGAGCAGTACTTC. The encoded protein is CASSYRPEATYEQYF.

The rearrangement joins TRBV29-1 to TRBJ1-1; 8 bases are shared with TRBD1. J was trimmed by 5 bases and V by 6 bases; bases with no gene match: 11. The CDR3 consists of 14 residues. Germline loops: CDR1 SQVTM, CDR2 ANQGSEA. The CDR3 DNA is TGCAGCGTCGCCGACAGGGGTTTGGGGACTGAAGCTTTCTTT. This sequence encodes CSVADRGLGTEAFF.

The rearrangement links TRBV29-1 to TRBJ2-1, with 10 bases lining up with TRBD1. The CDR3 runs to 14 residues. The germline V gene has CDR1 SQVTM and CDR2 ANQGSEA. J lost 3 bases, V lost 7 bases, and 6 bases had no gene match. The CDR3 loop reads CSAPGQGIYNEQFF. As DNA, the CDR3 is TGCAGCGCCCCGGGACAGGGGATCTACAATGAGCAGTTCTTC.

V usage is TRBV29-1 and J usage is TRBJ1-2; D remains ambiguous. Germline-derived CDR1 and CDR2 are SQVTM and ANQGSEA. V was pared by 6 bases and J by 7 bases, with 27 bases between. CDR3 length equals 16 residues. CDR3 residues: CSVERPQRESSGGYTF. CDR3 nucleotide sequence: TGCAGCGTGGAACGGCCACAGCGGGAGTCCTCCGGTGGCTACACCTTC.

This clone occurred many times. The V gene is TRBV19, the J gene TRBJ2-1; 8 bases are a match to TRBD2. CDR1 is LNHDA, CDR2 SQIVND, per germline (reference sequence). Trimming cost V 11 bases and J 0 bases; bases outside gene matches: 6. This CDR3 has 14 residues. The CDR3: CAVSSGSSYNEQFF. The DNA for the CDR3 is TGTGCCGTATCGAGCGGGAGCTCCTACAATGAGCAGTTCTTC.

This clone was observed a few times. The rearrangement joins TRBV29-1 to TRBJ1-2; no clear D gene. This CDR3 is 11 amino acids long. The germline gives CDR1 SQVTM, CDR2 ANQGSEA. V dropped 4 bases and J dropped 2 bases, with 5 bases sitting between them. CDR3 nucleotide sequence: TGCAGCGTTGCAATCAACTATGGCTACACCTTC. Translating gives CSVAINYGYTF.

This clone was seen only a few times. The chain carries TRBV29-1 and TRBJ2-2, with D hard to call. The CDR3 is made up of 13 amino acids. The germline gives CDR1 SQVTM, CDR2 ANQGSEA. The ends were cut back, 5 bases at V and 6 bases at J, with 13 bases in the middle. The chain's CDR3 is CSVSLGQAGELFF. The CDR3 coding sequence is TGCAGCGTTTCGTTGGGCCAGGCCGGGGAGCTGTTTTTT.

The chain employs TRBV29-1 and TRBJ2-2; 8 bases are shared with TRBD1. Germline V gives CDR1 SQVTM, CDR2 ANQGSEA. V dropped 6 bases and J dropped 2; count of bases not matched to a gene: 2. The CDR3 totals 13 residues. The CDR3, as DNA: TGCAGCGTGGGGACAGGAAACACCGGGGAGCTGTTTTTT. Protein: CSVGTGNTGELFF.

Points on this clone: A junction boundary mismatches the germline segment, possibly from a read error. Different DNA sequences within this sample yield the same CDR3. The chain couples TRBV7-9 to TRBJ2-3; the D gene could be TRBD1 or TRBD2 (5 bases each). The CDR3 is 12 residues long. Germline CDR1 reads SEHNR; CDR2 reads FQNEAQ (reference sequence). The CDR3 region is CASSPYGGTQYF. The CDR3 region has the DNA TGCGCCAGCAGCCCCTATGGGGGAACGCAGTATTTT.

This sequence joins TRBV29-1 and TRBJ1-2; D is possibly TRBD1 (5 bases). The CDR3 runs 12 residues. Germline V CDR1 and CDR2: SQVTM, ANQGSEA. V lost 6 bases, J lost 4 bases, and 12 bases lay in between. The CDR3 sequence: CSVVQESYGYTF. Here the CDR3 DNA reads TGCAGCGTGGTACAGGAGAGCTATGGCTACACCTTC.

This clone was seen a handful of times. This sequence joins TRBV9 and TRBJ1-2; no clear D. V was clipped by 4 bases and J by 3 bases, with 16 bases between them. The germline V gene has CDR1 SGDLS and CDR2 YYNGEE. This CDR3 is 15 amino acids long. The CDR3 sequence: CASSPFGQRDYGYTF. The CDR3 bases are TGTGCCAGCAGCCCTTTTGGCCAGCGGGACTATGGCTACACCTTC.